Each of the 12 T cell receptor beta chains below was sequenced from the same sample in a study of T cell responses to AZD1222 COVID-19 vaccine. Assay used: immunoSEQ multiplex PCR; TCRdb lists only in-frame clones, some missing. The table has approximately 18,000 clones, 60% to 85% seen once; the top ten hold 14%. The sequenced sample was peripheral blood, obtained 28 days after the second AZD1222 dose. The receptors were sampled from an adult who received the AZD1222 COVID-19 vaccine.

V is TRBV5-8 and J is TRBJ2-1; TRBD2 matches at 13 bases. Germline loops: CDR1 SGHTS, CDR2 YDEGEE. The CDR3 has 16 residues. V trimming: 4 bases; J trimming: 4 bases; junction bases outside the gene matches: 5. CDR3 coding DNA: TGTGCCAGCAGCCCAGGGACTAGCGGGGCGTACAATGAGCAGTTCTTC. It encodes CASSPGTSGAYNEQFF.

The chain couples TRBV2 to TRBJ1-5; 7 nucleotides align to TRBD1. The CDR3 covers 19 residues. V lost 5 bases to trimming and J lost 7 bases; unmatched junction nucleotides: 23. Germline CDR1 and CDR2: SNHLY and FYNNEI. The CDR3 sequence is CASSKGGRRGPNTPQPQHF. In DNA form, the CDR3 reads TGTGCCAGCAGTAAAGGGGGCCGGAGGGGGCCCAATACTCCGCAGCCCCAGCATTTT. The complete variable domain, with remaining parts taken from reference TRBV2 and TRBJ1-5, reads EPEVTQTPSHQVTQMGQEVILRCVPISNHLYFYWYRQILGQKVEFLVSFYNNEISEKSEIFDDQFSVERPDGSNFTLKIRSTKLEDSAMYFCASSKGGRRGPNTPQPQHFGDGTRLSIL.

The genes are TRBV11-2 and TRBJ2-7; tentatively, D is TRBD1 or TRBD2 (6 bases each). CDR1 and CDR2 (germline): SGHAT, FQNNGV. This CDR3 spans 16 amino acids. V lost 7 bases, J lost 4 bases, and 23 bases lay in between. CDR3 bases: TGTGCCAGCATAGGTGTCGGGGGCGGAACGCCATACGAGCAGTACTTC. Translating it yields CASIGVGGGTPYEQYF.

V usage is TRBV7-2 and J usage is TRBJ1-6; D gene unclear. Germline assignment: CDR1 SGHTA and CDR2 FQGNSA. The CDR3 loop spans 15 amino acids. V dropped 4 bases and J dropped 0 bases, with 7 bases sitting between them. The DNA of the CDR3 is TGTGCCAGCAGCTCCAGGAGCTCCTATAATTCACCCCTCCACTTT. It encodes CASSSRSSYNSPLHF.

Points on this clone: Other nucleotide sequences in the sample specify the same CDR3. CDR3 amino acids: CSVEDQLNTEAFF. CDR3 in DNA: TGCAGCGTTGAAGATCAATTGAACACTGAAGCTTTCTTT. The chain has TRBV29-1 and TRBJ1-1; D is unclear. The germline CDR1 and CDR2 sequences are SQVTM and ANQGSEA. V was shortened by 0 bases and J by 0 bases, with 5 bases between the two germline ends. The CDR3 covers 13 residues.

The chain has TRBV7-3 and TRBJ2-1, with a tentative D call TRBD2 (5 bases). V was pared by 5 bases and J by 10 bases, with 12 bases between. CDR3 length: 12 residues. CDR1 is SGHTA and CDR2 is FQGTGA in the germline V gene. The CDR3 DNA sequence: TGTGCCAGCAGCGACTCGGGGAACGAGCAGTTCTTC. Translating gives CASSDSGNEQFF. Looking up the rest from reference TRBV7-3 and TRBJ2-1 gives the full variable domain: GAGVSQTPSNKVTEKGKYVELRCDPISGHTALYWYRQSLGQGPEFLIYFQGTGAADDSGLPNDRFFAVRPEGSVSTLKIQRTERGDSAVYLCASSDSGNEQFFGPGTRLTVL.

The chain uses TRBV24-1 and TRBJ1-5; 7 bases fit TRBD1. With V trimmed by 4 bases and J by 4 bases, 0 bases remained unmatched. CDR3 length equals 13 residues. Per germline, CDR1 KGHDR and CDR2 SFDVKD. This CDR3 is CATSETGNQPQHF. The CDR3 DNA is TGTGCCACCAGTGAGACAGGGAATCAGCCCCAGCATTTT.

The J gene is TRBJ1-5, the V gene TRBV7-2, with no clear D. The CDR3 runs 13 residues. V was pared by 4 bases and J by 5 bases, with 9 bases between. Per germline, CDR1 SGHTA and CDR2 FQGNSA. The CDR3 sequence is CASSSTLDQPQHF. As DNA, the CDR3 is TGTGCCAGCAGCTCTACACTTGATCAGCCCCAGCATTTT. Supplemented by reference TRBV7-2 and TRBJ1-5, the full variable domain reads GAGVSQSPSNKVTEKGKDVELRCDPISGHTALYWYRQSLGQGLEFLIYFQGNSAPDKSGLPSDRFSAERTGGSVSTLTIQRTQQEDSAVYLCASSSTLDQPQHFGDGTRLSIL.

The chain recombines TRBV9 with TRBJ1-3, with no clear D. The CDR3 is made up of 15 amino acids. Germline CDR1 is SGDLS and CDR2 is YYNGEE. The V and J ends lost 4 bases and 0 bases respectively, with 11 bases between them. The CDR3 coding sequence is TGTGCCAGCAGCCCCGGCCAGCGCTCTGGAAACACCATATATTTT. Translated, it gives CASSPGQRSGNTIYF. Filled out from reference TRBV9 and TRBJ1-3, the complete variable domain reads DSGVTQTPKHLITATGQRVTLRCSPRSGDLSVYWYQQSLDQGLQFLIQYYNGEERAKGNILERFSAQQFPDLHSELNLSSLELGDSALYFCASSPGQRSGNTIYFGEGSWLTVV.

This sequence joins TRBV20-1 and TRBJ1-2; D remains ambiguous. Germline CDR1 DFQATT, CDR2 SNEGSKA (reference sequence). The V and J ends lost 3 bases and 4 bases respectively, with 18 bases between them. This CDR3 is 15 amino acids long. The CDR3 DNA reads as TGCAGTGCTAGTGACCCAGGCAGGCCGGGCTATGGCTACACCTTC. Translating it yields CSASDPGRPGYGYTF.

The chain carries TRBV6-1 and TRBJ1-1; 8 positions match TRBD1. V shed 0 bases and J 1 base; nucleotides not matched to a gene: 1. Germline V CDR1 and CDR2: MNHNS, SASEGT. This CDR3 has 15 residues. CDR3 DNA sequence: TGTGCCAGCAGTGAAGCGACAGGGGCGAACACTGAAGCTTTCTTT. It translates to CASSEATGANTEAFF.

The chain couples TRBV7-3 to TRBJ1-1; D perhaps matches TRBD1 (6 bases). The CDR3 totals 13 residues. CDR1 is SGHTA and CDR2 is FQGTGA in the germline V gene. V lost 4 bases and J lost 4, with 10 bases in between. The CDR3 DNA follows: TGTGCCAGCAGCTATCTAGGGGGCACTGAAGCTTTCTTT. Its protein is CASSYLGGTEAFF.